This T cell receptor (beta chain) was recovered during a study of beta chain features in type 1 diabetes. Germline assignment: CDR1 SGHTA and CDR2 FQGNSA. The V segment lost 5 bases and the J segment 4 bases; nucleotides outside the gene matches: 7. The CDR3 totals 15 residues. General study points: Shorter templates might be favored by PCR, equally in patients and controls. Patients with Type 1 diabetes showed moderately but significantly shorter TCRB CDR3s in all four CD4+ subsets. When VDJ junctions were examined, type 1 diabetes patients showed fewer insertions and more deletions.

In regard to this clone: Antigen specificity is unknown.

The whole isolated RNA underwent reverse transcription, so sequencing captured expressed TCRB transcripts. The protocol was immunoSEQ multiplex PCR, while the TCRdb copy is restricted to in-frame clones and leaves out a portion. The sample has some 160,000 clones, approximately 8.8% seen once. Staining for CD45RO/CCR7/CD25/CD127/CD95/CD27 allowed sorting of CD4+ naive, central memory, regulatory and stem cell-like memory cells. The sequence came from a woman in her 30s with type 1 diabetes. This chain connects TRBV7-2 to TRBJ2-7; TRBD2 matches at 11 bases. Material for sequencing was central memory CD4+ T cells from blood. The CDR3 sequence is CASSAAGTSGYEQYF. Written as DNA, the CDR3 is TGTGCCAGCAGCGCAGCGGGGACTAGCGGATACGAGCAGTACTTC. Looking up the rest from reference TRBV7-2 and TRBJ2-7 gives the full variable domain: GAGVSQSPSNKVTEKGKDVELRCDPISGHTALYWYRQSLGQGLEFLIYFQGNSAPDKSGLPSDRFSAERTGGSVSTLTIQRTQQEDSAVYLCASSAAGTSGYEQYFGPGTRLTVT.